These 5 T cell receptor beta chains originate from one sample sequenced in a study of Ad26.COV2.S vaccination and SARS-CoV-2 variants. Using immunoSEQ multiplex PCR, the repertoire was profiled, and TCRdb retains in-frame clones only, with some absent. Of 300,000 to 450,000 clones listed, about 91% are singletons. Sequenced material: peripheral blood, taken after recovery from COVID-19. The receptors shown here come from a human donor who had recovered from COVID-19.

The chain carries TRBV6-5 and TRBJ2-1, with 11 bases lining up with TRBD2. CDR1 MNHEY and CDR2 SVGAGI come from the germline V gene. The CDR3 has 15 residues. V lost 2 bases, J lost 6 bases, and 3 bases stayed unmatched. CDR3: CASSYLAGGTNEQFF. The DNA of the CDR3 is TGTGCCAGCAGTTACCTAGCGGGGGGAACCAATGAGCAGTTCTTC.

The V gene is TRBV7-9, the J gene TRBJ2-7; D is uncertain. CDR3 length equals 11 residues. The V and J ends lost 1 base and 5 bases respectively, with 3 bases between them. Germline V CDR1 and CDR2: SEHNR, FQNEAQ (reference sequence). CDR3 residues: CASSLGDEQYF. CDR3 sequence (DNA): TGTGCCAGCAGCTTAGGAGACGAGCAGTACTTC.

V gene TRBV10-3 combines with J gene TRBJ1-3, with a weak D call TRBD1 (5 bases). Trimming took 10 bases from V and 0 from J, leaving 16 bases between them. The CDR3 spans 15 residues. Germline loops: CDR1 ENHRY, CDR2 SYGVKD. Written as DNA, the CDR3 is TGTGCCACCCGAGGCGACAGCTCCTCTGGAAACACCATATATTTT. Amino acid sequence: CATRGDSSSGNTIYF.

The table lists this clone with a count of one. The chain uses TRBV7-9 and TRBJ1-3, with D unclear. The length of the CDR3 is 17 residues. Germline values: CDR1 SEHNR, CDR2 FQNEAQ (reference sequence). Trimming removed 1 base at V and 0 bases at J, with 13 bases between. The CDR3, as DNA: TGTGCCAGCAGCTTAGGACGGCCTGGTCACTCTGGAAACACCATATATTTT. Translation: CASSLGRPGHSGNTIYF.

V gene TRBV6-2 or TRBV6-3 combines with J gene TRBJ2-7, with 8 bases aligning to TRBD1. Germline V gene sequence: CDR1 MNHEY, CDR2 SVGEGT. Trimming at V came to 6 bases and at J to 1 base, leaving 8 bases not matched to a gene. The length of the CDR3 is 15 residues. Here the CDR3 DNA reads TGTGCCAGCAGCGACGGACAGGGTAGTTCCTACGAGCAGTACTTC. Its protein product is CASSDGQGSSYEQYF.